The TCR beta chain described here comes from a study of STAT5B mutations in CD4+ large granular lymphocyte leukemia. Study-level findings and limits: Top patient clones used TRBV06 genes more often: 8/27 versus 2/35 in controls.

Profiled with immunoSEQ multiplex PCR; TCRdb holds only in-frame clones, not every one. The table shows some 41,000 clones, with roughly 84% occurring only once. Concerning this clone: Its antigen is not identified.

The CDR3 totals 15 residues. With 10 bases removed from V and 6 bases from J, the gap between germline ends came to 22 bases. Germline assignment: CDR1 SGHAT and CDR2 FQNNGV. The specimen sequenced was CD4+ T cells from blood buffy coats. The gene calls are TRBV11-2 and TRBJ2-1, with D unresolved. The receptor's source is a human donor in good health. This CDR3 is CATRSQPLVVNEQFF. The DNA of the CDR3 is TGTGCCACCCGTTCCCAGCCGCTGGTCGTCAATGAGCAGTTCTTC. Combining the CDR3 with reference TRBV11-2 and TRBJ2-1 gives the whole variable domain EAGVAQSPRYKIIEKRQSVAFWCNPISGHATLYWYQQILGQGPKLLIQFQNNGVVDDSQLPKDRFSAERLKGVDSTLKIQPAKLEDSAVYLCATRSQPLVVNEQFFGPGTRLTVL.